This T cell receptor (beta chain) was sequenced for a study of T cell changes during pregnancy in multiple sclerosis. The CDR3 sequence is 15 residues long. Germline lookup yields CDR1 LGHNT and CDR2 FRNRAP. The V and J ends lost 6 bases and 6 bases, in that order; junction bases with no gene match: 8. Data came from immunoSEQ multiplex PCR; TCRdb stores just in-frame clones and leaves some out. The sample carries 35,000 or so clones, roughly 94% recorded once. The sequence was collected from a female donor with multiple sclerosis, enrolled in a pregnancy study. The specimen comprised CD4+ T cells from peripheral blood mononuclear cells, sampled after pregnancy. The gene calls are TRBV12-5 and TRBJ2-1, with 10 bases identical to TRBD2. The CDR3 DNA is TGTGCTAGTGGCCAGGGACTAGCGATACCCAATGAGCAGTTCTTC. The encoded protein is CASGQGLAIPNEQFF. The entire variable domain, with the rest obtained from reference TRBV12-5 and TRBJ2-1, is as follows: DARVTQTPRHKVTEMGQEVTMRCQPILGHNTVFWYRQTMMQGLELLAYFRNRAPLDDSGMPKDRFSAEMPDATLATLKIQPSEPRDSAVYFCASGQGLAIPNEQFFGPGTRLTVL.